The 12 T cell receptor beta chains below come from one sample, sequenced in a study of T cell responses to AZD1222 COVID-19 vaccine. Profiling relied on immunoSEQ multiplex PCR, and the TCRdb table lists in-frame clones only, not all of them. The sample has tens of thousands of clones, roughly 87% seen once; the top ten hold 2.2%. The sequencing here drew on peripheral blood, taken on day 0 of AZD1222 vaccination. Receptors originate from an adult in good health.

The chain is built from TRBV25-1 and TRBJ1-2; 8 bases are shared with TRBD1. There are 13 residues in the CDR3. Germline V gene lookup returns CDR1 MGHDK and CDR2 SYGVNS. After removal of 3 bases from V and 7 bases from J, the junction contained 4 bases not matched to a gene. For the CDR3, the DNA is TGTGCCAGCAGTGAGGACAGGGTTGGTGGCTACACCTTC. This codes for CASSEDRVGGYTF.

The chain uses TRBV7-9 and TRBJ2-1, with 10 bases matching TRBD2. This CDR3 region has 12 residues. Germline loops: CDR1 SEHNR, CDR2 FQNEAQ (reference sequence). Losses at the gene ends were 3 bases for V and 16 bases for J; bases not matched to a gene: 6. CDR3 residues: CASSFTGTSAFF. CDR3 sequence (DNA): TGTGCCAGCAGCTTCACCGGGACTAGCGCCTTCTTC.

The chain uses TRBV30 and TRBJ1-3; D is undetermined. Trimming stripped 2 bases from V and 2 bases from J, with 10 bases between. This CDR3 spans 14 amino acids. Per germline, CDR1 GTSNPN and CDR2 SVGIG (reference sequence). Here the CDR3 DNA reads TGTGCCTGGAGTTTACTGACTCCTGGAAACACCATATATTTT. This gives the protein CAWSLLTPGNTIYF.

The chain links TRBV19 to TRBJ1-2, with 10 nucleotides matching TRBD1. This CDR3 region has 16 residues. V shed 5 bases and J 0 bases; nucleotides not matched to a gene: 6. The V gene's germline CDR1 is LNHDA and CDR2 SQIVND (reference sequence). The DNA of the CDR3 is TGTGCCAGTAGTCCGGGACAGGGGCAGGCTAACTATGGCTACACCTTC. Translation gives CASSPGQGQANYGYTF.

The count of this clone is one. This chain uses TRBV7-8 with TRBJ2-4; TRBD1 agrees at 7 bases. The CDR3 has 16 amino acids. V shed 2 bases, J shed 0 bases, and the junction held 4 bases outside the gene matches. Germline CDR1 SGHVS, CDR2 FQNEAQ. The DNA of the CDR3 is TGTGCCAGCAGCTTAACAGGGGCCCTAGCCAAAAACATTCAGTACTTC. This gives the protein CASSLTGALAKNIQYF.

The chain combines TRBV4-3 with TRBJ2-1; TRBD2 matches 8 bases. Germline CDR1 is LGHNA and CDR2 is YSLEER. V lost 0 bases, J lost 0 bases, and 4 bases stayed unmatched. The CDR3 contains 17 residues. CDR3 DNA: TGCGCCAGCAGCCAAGACCCCAGCGGGAGCTCCTACAATGAGCAGTTCTTC. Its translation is CASSQDPSGSSYNEQFF.

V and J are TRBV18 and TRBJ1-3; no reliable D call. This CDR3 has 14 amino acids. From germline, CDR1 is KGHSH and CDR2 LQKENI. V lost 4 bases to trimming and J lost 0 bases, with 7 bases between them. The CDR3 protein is CASSLASSGNTIYF. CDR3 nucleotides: TGTGCCAGCTCACTGGCCAGCTCTGGAAACACCATATATTTT.

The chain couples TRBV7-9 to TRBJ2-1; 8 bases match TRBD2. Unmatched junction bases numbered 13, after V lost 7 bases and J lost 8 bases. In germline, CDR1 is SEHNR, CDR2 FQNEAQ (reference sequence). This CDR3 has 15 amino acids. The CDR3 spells CASTERGLSYDEQFF. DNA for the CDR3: TGTGCCAGCACCGAGCGGGGGCTCTCTTACGATGAGCAGTTCTTC.

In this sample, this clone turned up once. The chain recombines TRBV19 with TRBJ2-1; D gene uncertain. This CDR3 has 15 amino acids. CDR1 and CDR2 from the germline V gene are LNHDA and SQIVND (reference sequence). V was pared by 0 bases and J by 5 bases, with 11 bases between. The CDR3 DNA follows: TGTGCCAGTAGTATAGACGCCTCTCCGAACAATGAGCAGTTCTTC. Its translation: CASSIDASPNNEQFF.

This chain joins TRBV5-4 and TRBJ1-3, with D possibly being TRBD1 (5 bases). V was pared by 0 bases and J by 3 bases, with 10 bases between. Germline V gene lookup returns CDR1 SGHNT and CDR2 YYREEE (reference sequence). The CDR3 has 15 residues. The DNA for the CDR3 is TGTGCCAGCAGCTTGGGTCACGGGGGTGGAAACACCATATATTTT. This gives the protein CASSLGHGGGNTIYF.

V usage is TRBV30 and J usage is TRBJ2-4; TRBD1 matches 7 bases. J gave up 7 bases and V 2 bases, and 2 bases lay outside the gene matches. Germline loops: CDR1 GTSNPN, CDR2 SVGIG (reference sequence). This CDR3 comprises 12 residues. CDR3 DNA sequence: TGTGCCTGGAGTAGACAGGGTAACATTCAGTACTTC. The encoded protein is CAWSRQGNIQYF.

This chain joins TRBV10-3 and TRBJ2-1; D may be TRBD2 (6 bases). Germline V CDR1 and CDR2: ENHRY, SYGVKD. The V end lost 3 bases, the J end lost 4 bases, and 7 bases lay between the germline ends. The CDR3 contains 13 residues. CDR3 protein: CAISDGSYNEQFF. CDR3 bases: TGTGCCATCAGTGACGGGAGTTACAATGAGCAGTTCTTC.